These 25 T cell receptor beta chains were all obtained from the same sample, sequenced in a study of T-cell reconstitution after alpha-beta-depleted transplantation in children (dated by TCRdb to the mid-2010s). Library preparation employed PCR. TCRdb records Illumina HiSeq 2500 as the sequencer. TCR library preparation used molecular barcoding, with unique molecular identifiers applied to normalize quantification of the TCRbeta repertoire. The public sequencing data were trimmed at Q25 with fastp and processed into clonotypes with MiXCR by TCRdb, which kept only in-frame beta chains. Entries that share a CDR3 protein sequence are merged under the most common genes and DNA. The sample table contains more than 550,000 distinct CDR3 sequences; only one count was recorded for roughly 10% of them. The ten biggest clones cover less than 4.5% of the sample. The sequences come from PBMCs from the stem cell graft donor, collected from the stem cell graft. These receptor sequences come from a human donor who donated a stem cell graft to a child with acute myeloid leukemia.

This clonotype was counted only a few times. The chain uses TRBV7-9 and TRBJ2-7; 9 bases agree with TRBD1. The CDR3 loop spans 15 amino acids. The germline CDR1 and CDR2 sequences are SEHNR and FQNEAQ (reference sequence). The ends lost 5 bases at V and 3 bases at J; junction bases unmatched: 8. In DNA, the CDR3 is TGTGCCAGCAGCGGGGAGGGACAGGGTGTCTACGAGCAGTACTTC. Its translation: CASSGEGQGVYEQYF.

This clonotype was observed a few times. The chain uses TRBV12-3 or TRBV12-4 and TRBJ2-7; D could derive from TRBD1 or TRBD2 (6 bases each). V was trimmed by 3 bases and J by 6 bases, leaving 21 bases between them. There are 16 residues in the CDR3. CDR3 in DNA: TGTGCCAGCAGTTTTCGAACAGGGAGGATTTCTGGCGAGCAGTACTTC. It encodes CASSFRTGRISGEQYF.

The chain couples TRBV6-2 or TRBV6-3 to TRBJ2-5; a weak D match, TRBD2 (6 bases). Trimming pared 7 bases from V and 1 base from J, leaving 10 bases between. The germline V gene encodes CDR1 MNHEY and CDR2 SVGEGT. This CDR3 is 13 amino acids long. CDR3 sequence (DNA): TGTGCCAGCACGGCGGGAACCCAAGAGACCCAGTACTTC. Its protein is CASTAGTQETQYF.

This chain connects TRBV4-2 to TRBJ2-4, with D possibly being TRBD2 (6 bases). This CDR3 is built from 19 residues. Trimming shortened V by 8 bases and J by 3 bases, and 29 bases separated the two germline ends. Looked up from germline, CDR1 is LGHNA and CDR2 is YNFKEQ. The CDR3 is CASPLGLGVVPSGKNIQYF. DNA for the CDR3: TGTGCCAGCCCCCTGGGACTCGGCGTCGTACCCTCAGGCAAAAACATTCAGTACTTC.

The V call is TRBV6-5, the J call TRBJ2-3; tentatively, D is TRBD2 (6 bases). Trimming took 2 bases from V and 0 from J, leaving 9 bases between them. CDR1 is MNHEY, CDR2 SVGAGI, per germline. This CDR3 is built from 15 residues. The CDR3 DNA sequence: TGTGCCAGCAGTTACCGTAGCGGTAGCACAGATACGCAGTATTTT. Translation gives CASSYRSGSTDTQYF.

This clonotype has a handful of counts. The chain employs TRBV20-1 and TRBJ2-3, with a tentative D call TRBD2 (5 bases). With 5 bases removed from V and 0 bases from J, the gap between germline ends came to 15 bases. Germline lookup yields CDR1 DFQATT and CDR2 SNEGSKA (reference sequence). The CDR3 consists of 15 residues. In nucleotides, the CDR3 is TGCAGTGCTCCACCGCGCCGGACTAGCACAGATACGCAGTATTTT. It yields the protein CSAPPRRTSTDTQYF.

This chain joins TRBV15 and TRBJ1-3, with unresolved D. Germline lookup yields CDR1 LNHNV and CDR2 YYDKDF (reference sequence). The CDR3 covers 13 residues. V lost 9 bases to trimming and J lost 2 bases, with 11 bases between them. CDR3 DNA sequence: TGTGCCACATCAAGGGATACTGGAAACACCATATATTTT. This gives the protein CATSRDTGNTIYF.

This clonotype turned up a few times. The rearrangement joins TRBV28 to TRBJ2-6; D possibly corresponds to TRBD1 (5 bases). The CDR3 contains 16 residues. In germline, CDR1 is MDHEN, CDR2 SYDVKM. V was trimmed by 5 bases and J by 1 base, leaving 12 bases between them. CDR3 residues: CASSLITGSGANVLTF. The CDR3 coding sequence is TGTGCCAGCAGTCTCATCACAGGTTCTGGGGCCAACGTCCTGACTTTC.

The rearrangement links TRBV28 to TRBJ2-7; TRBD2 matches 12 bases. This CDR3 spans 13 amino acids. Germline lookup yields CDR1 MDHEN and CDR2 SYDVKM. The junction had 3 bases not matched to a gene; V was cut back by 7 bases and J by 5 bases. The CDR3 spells CASKLAGGNEQYF. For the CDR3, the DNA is TGTGCCAGCAAACTAGCGGGAGGCAACGAGCAGTACTTC.

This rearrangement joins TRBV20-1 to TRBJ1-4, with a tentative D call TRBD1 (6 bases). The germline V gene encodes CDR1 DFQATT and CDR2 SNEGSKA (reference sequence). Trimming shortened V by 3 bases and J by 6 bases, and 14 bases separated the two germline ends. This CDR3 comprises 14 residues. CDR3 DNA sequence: TGCAGTGCTAGGTCGGGGACAAATTATGAAAAACTGTTTTTT. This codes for CSARSGTNYEKLFF.

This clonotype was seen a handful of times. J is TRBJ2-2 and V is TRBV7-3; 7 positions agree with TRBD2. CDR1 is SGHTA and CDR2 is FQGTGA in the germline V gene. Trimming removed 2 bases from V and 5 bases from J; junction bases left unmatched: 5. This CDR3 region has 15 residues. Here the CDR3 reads CASSLGLAATGELFF. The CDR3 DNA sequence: TGTGCCAGCAGCTTAGGGCTAGCGGCAACCGGGGAGCTGTTTTTT.

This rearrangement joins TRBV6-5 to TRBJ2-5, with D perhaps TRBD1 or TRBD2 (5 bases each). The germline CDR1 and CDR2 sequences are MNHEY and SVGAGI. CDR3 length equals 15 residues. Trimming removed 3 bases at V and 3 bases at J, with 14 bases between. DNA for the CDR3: TGTGCCAGCAGTTATTGGCCCGGGGCGGAAGAGACCCAGTACTTC. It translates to CASSYWPGAEETQYF.

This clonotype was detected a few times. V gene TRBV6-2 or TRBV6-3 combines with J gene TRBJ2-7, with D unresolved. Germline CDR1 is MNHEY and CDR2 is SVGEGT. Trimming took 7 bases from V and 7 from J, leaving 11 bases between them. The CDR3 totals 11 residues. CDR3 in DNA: TGTGCCAGCAATTATCCCGGGGAGCAGTACTTC. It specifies CASNYPGEQYF.

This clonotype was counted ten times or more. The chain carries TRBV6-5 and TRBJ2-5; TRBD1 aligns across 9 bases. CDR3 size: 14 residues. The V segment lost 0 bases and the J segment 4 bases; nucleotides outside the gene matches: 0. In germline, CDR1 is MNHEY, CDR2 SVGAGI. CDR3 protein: CASSYSTGGETQYF. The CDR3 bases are TGTGCCAGCAGTTACTCGACAGGGGGAGAGACCCAGTACTTC.

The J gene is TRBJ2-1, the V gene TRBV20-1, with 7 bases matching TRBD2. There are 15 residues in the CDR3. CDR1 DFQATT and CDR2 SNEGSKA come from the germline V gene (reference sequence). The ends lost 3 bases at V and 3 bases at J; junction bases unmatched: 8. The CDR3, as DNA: TGCAGTGCTAGTTACCGCGGGAGAAGCTACAATGAGCAGTTCTTC. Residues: CSASYRGRSYNEQFF.

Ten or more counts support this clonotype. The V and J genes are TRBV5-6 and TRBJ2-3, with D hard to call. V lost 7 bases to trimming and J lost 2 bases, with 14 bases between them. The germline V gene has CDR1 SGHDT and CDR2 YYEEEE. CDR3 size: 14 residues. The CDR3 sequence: CASGLTFATDTQYF. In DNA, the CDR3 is TGTGCCAGCGGTTTAACGTTTGCCACAGATACGCAGTATTTT. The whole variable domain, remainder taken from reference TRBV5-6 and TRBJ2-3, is DAGVTQSPTHLIKTRGQQVTLRCSPKSGHDTVSWYQQALGQGPQFIFQYYEEEERQRGNFPDRFSGHQFPNYSSELNVNALLLGDSALYLCASGLTFATDTQYFGPGTRLTVL.

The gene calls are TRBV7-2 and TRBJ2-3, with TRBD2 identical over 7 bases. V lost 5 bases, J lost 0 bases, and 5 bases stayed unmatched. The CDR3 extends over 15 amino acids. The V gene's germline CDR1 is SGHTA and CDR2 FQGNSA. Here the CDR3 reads CASSQKAGSTDTQYF. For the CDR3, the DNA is TGTGCCAGCAGCCAGAAAGCGGGAAGCACAGATACGCAGTATTTT.

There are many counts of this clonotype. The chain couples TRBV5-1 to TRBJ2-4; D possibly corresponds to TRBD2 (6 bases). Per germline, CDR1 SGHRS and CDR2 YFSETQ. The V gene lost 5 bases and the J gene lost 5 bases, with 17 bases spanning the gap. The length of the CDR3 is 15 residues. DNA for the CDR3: TGCGCCAGCAGTCGGGCCGGGGGTGAAGAAAACATTCAGTACTTC. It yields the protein CASSRAGGEENIQYF.

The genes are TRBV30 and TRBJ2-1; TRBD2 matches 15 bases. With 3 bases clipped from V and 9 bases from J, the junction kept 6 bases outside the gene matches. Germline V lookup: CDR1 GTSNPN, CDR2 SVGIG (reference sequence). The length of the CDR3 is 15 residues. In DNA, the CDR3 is TGTGCCTGGAGCATCGGACTAGCGGGAGGGGCTGAGCAGTTCTTC. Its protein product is CAWSIGLAGGAEQFF.

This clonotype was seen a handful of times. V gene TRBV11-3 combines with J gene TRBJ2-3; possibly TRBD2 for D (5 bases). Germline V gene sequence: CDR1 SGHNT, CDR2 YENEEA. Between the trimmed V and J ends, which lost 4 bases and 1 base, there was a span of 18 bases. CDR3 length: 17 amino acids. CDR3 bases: TGTGCCAGCAGCTCCCAAGCCGCGGGCTGGGGCACAGATACGCAGTATTTT. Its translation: CASSSQAAGWGTDTQYF.

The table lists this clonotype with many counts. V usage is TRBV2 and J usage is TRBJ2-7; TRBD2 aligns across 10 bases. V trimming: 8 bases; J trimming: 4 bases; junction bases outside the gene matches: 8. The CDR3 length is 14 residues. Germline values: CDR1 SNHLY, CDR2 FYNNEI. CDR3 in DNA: TGTGCCAGCCAACCGGGACTAGCGTCTTACGAGCAGTACTTC. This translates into CASQPGLASYEQYF.

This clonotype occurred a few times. This chain's CDR3 is CAWSVPGADTQYF. The CDR3, as DNA: TGTGCCTGGAGTGTACCGGGAGCAGATACGCAGTATTTT. The chain uses TRBV30 and TRBJ2-3; D perhaps matches TRBD2 (6 bases). V was shortened by 0 bases and J by 4 bases, with 8 bases between the two germline ends. The CDR3 has 13 residues. CDR1 GTSNPN and CDR2 SVGIG come from the germline V gene (reference sequence).

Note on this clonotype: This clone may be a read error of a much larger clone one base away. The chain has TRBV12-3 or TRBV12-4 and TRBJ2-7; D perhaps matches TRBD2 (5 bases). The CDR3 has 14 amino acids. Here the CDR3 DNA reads TGTGCCATCAGTCTACGGAGAGGGTTTTACGAGCAGTACTTC. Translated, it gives CAISLRRGFYEQYF.

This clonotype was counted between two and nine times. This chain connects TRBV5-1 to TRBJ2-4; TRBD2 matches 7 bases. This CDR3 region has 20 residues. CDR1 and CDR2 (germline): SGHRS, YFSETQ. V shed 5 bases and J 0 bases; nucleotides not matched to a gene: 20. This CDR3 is CASSPAGPRGESIAKNIQYF. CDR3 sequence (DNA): TGCGCCAGCAGTCCAGCGGGACCCCGTGGTGAAAGTATAGCCAAAAACATTCAGTACTTC.

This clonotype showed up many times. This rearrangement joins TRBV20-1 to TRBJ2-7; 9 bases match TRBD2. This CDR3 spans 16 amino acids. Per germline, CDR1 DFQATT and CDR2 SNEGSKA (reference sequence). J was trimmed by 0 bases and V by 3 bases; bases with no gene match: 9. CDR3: CSARASGRTPSYEQYF. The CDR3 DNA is TGCAGTGCTAGGGCCAGCGGGAGGACCCCCTCCTACGAGCAGTACTTC.